This T cell receptor (beta chain) is drawn from a study of cytomegalovirus exposure and HLA in healthy donors. Study-level results: Researchers catalogued approximately 170 TCR beta chains as cytomegalovirus-associated.

Germline lookup yields CDR1 SGHTA and CDR2 FQGNSA. The V and J ends lost 6 bases and 4 bases, in that order; junction bases with no gene match: 4. CDR3 length: 14 amino acids. 13 Jbeta primers and 60 Vbeta primers were used for the PCR. The assay was immunoSEQ multiplex PCR, and TCRdb's table has in-frame clones only and misses some. The sample totals around 80,000 clones. Worth noting for this clone: Its specificity is not known.

The sequence came from a man in his forties in good health and CMV-seronegative. Material: PBMCs. The gene calls are TRBV7-2 and TRBJ2-1; 9 nucleotides align to TRBD2. The CDR3: CASRGGRVYNEQFF. The CDR3 DNA reads TGTGCCAGCAGGGGCGGGAGGGTATACAATGAGCAGTTCTTC.